These T cell receptor beta chains were read from a single sample in a study. In TCRdb, the RT-PCR reads were re-called with MiXCR into one record per CDR3 protein. The sample yields 550,000 to 750,000 distinct CDR3 sequences, 12% to 15% seen once. Specimen: memory CD4+ T cells from blood. The source is a female donor in good health, serving as a healthy control. Each CDR3 is given with its conserved first and last residue. D genes are given only for firm matches. Rows may omit the clone size; those that give it use once, few, many or a size class.

j_gene: TRBJ2-7; d_gene: NA; v_gene: TRBV6-6; abundance: few; CDR3nt: TGTGCCAGCAGTTACGGACACTCTACCTCCTACGAGCAGTACTTC; CDR3aa: CASSYGHSTSYEQYF
j_gene: TRBJ1-3; d_gene: NA; v_gene: TRBV12-3/TRBV12-4; abundance: few; CDR3nt: TGTGCCACCTCGTCGGGGGACGGCACTGGAAACACCATATATTTT; CDR3aa: CATSSGDGTGNTIYF
j_gene: TRBJ2-5; d_gene: TRBD2; v_gene: TRBV7-2; abundance: few; CDR3nt: TGTGCCAGCAGCTCACAAGCAGCGGGACAAGAGACCCAGTACTTC; CDR3aa: CASSSQAAGQETQYF
j_gene: TRBJ2-5; d_gene: TRBD1; v_gene: TRBV20-1; abundance: NA; CDR3nt: TGCAGTGCAACCGACAGGGGGCTGGGTGAGACCCAGTACTTC; CDR3aa: CSATDRGLGETQYF
j_gene: TRBJ2-5; d_gene: NA; v_gene: TRBV7-2; abundance: many; CDR3nt: TGTGCCAGCAGCTTAGCGGTAGGCAAGTACCAAGAGACCCAGTACTTC; CDR3aa: CASSLAVGKYQETQYF
j_gene: TRBJ1-1; d_gene: NA; v_gene: TRBV7-2; abundance: few; CDR3nt: TGTGCCAGCAGCCTTTACACATTAAAGAACACTGAAGCTTTCTTT; CDR3aa: CASSLYTLKNTEAFF
j_gene: TRBJ2-2; d_gene: NA; v_gene: TRBV3-1; abundance: NA; CDR3nt: TGTGCCAGCAGCCAAGAGGTACAGGGGCTGTTTTTT; CDR3aa: CASSQEVQGLFF
j_gene: TRBJ2-3; d_gene: TRBD1; v_gene: TRBV18; abundance: once; CDR3nt: TGTGCCAGCTCACCCTCGGGACAGGGGAGCACAGATACGCAGTATTTT; CDR3aa: CASSPSGQGSTDTQYF
j_gene: TRBJ2-1; d_gene: TRBD2; v_gene: TRBV6-2/TRBV6-3; abundance: NA; CDR3nt: TGTGCCAGCACAACTAGCGGGAGTATTAATGAGCAGTTCTTC; CDR3aa: CASTTSGSINEQFF
j_gene: TRBJ2-7; d_gene: TRBD1; v_gene: TRBV5-1; abundance: few; CDR3nt: TGCGCCAGCAGCACCGGACAGGTCTCGTATAACGAGCAGTACTTC; CDR3aa: CASSTGQVSYNEQYF
j_gene: TRBJ2-3; d_gene: NA; v_gene: TRBV12-3/TRBV12-4; abundance: many; CDR3nt: TGTGCCAGCAGTTTTCAGGGAGGAGATACGCAGTATTTT; CDR3aa: CASSFQGGDTQYF
j_gene: TRBJ1-2; d_gene: NA; v_gene: TRBV28; abundance: NA; CDR3nt: TGTGCCAGCAGTTTACGTGACCTGGGGCAGGGGTACCTTAGCTATGGCTACACCTTC; CDR3aa: CASSLRDLGQGYLSYGYTF
j_gene: TRBJ1-2; d_gene: TRBD1; v_gene: TRBV30; abundance: few; CDR3nt: TGTGCCTGCGGCAGACTGGGGACAGGGAGCGATGGCTACACCTTC; CDR3aa: CACGRLGTGSDGYTF
j_gene: TRBJ1-1; d_gene: TRBD1; v_gene: TRBV6-5; abundance: few; CDR3nt: TGTGCCAGCAGTTCTGGGACAGCCTTAAGGGCTTTCTTT; CDR3aa: CASSSGTALRAFF
j_gene: TRBJ2-3; d_gene: NA; v_gene: TRBV18; abundance: many; CDR3nt: TGTGCCAGCTCACCACCGGGTTCAGATACGCAGTATTTT; CDR3aa: CASSPPGSDTQYF
j_gene: TRBJ1-2; d_gene: TRBD1; v_gene: TRBV20-1; abundance: NA; CDR3nt: TGCAGTGCTCCCACAGGGGGCGACGGCTACACCTTC; CDR3aa: CSAPTGGDGYTF
j_gene: TRBJ1-5; d_gene: NA; v_gene: TRBV5-6; abundance: many; CDR3nt: TGTGCCAGCAGCTTGGCGGGGAAAGGCAATCAGCCCCAGCATTTT; CDR3aa: CASSLAGKGNQPQHF
j_gene: TRBJ2-3; d_gene: TRBD2; v_gene: TRBV9; abundance: NA; CDR3nt: TGTGCCAGCAGCGAGGGATCGCTGAGCGGGAGGGGTCGCACAGATACGCAGTATTTT; CDR3aa: CASSEGSLSGRGRTDTQYF
j_gene: TRBJ2-1; d_gene: NA; v_gene: TRBV6-6; abundance: NA; CDR3nt: TGTGCCAGCAAACGGGGGCTTTACAATGAGCAGTTCTTC; CDR3aa: CASKRGLYNEQFF
j_gene: TRBJ1-1; d_gene: NA; v_gene: TRBV27; abundance: NA; CDR3nt: TGTGCCAGCAGGCTCAGACAGAGCACTGAAGCTTTCTTT; CDR3aa: CASRLRQSTEAFF
j_gene: TRBJ2-7; d_gene: TRBD1; v_gene: TRBV29-1; abundance: many; CDR3nt: TGCAGCGTTGGGAGACAGGGGAACGAGCAGTACTTC; CDR3aa: CSVGRQGNEQYF
j_gene: TRBJ1-5; d_gene: NA; v_gene: TRBV12-3/TRBV12-4; abundance: many; CDR3nt: TGTGCCAGCAGTTTCGCCCGTGGCGCAGGTAATCAGCCCCAGCATTTT; CDR3aa: CASSFARGAGNQPQHF
j_gene: TRBJ2-5; d_gene: NA; v_gene: TRBV29-1; abundance: many; CDR3nt: TGCAGCGTTAGAGAGGACAGCCGAGAGACCCAGTACTTC; CDR3aa: CSVREDSRETQYF
j_gene: TRBJ1-4; d_gene: NA; v_gene: TRBV5-1; abundance: many; CDR3nt: TGCGCCAGCAGCCCCGGGGAGGGGGCTAATGAAAAACTGTTTTTT; CDR3aa: CASSPGEGANEKLFF